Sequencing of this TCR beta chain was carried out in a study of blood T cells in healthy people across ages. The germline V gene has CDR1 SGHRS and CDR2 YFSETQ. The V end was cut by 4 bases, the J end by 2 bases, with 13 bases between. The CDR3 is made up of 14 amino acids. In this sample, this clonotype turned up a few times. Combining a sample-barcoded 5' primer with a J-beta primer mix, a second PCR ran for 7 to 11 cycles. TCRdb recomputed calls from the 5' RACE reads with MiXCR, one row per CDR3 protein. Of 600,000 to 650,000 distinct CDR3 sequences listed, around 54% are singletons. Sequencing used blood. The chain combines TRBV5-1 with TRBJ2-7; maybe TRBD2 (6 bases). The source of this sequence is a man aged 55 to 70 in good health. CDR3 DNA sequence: TGCGCCAGCAGCCCAGGACTACCAACCTACGAGCAGTACTTC. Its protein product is CASSPGLPTYEQYF.